The clone carrying this T cell receptor beta chain was observed a handful of times. Its antigen is as yet unknown. The source of the sample is a study of CD8+ T cells in alopecia areata. As for the study in general: By percentage of affected scalp area, the severity of treated patients was scored.

CDR3 length: 13 residues. RNA extraction and reverse transcription yielded cDNA as sequencing template. Profiling relied on immunoSEQ multiplex PCR, and the TCRdb table lists in-frame clones only, not all of them. The data contain about 180,000 clones, approximately 50% of them seen just once; the ten biggest clones take up around a tenth. The treatment: oral pan-JAK inhibitor, 5-10 mg twice daily. In alopecia areata patients, both lesional scalp punch biopsies and peripheral blood were collected. Notes on the study in general: Clonality exceeded that of normal scalp in lesional scalp, most notably in alopecia totalis/universalis. Sequencing of scalp tissue also captures the resident alphabeta T cells of normal skin.

V is TRBV21-1 and J is TRBJ1-1; no check of the table's D call, TRBD1, against the DNA was made. TRBV21-1 is a pseudogene. The source is a human donor with alopecia areata. Material: CD8+ T cells sorted from blood, obtained around week 54, from a patient treated with tofacitinib. The DNA for the CDR3 is TGTGCCAGCAACAAAGGGCCGAACACTGAAGCTTTCTTT. Amino acids: CASNKGPNTEAFF.